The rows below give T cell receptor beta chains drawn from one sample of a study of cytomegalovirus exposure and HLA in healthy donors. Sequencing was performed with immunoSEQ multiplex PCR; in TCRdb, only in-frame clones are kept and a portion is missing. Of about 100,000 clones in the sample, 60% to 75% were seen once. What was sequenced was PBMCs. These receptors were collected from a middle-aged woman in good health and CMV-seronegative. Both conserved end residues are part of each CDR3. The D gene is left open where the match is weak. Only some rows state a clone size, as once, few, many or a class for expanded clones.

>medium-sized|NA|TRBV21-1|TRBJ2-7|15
CASSKKRLSSYEQYF
TGTGCCAGCAGCAAAAAGCGGTTAAGCTCCTACGAGCAGTACTTC
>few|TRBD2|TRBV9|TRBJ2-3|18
CASSKLAGGTPSTDTQYF
TGTGCCAGCAGCAAATTAGCGGGGGGGACTCCTAGCACAGATACGCAGTATTTT
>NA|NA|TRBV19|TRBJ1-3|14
CASSPGSSGNTIYF
TGTGCCAGTAGCCCGGGGAGCTCTGGAAACACCATATATTTT
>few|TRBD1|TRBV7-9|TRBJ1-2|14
CSSSLAGGIGGYTF
TGTTCCAGCAGCTTAGCAGGGGGCATTGGGGGCTACACCTTC
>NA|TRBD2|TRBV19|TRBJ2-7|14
CASSILAGDDEQYF
TGTGCCAGTAGTATACTAGCGGGAGACGACGAGCAGTACTTC
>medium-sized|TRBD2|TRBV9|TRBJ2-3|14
CASSVRGDADTQYF
TGTGCCAGCAGCGTCCGGGGGGATGCAGATACGCAGTATTTT
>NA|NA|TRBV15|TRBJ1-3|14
CATTKDRPGNTIYF
TGTGCCACCACCAAGGACAGACCTGGAAACACCATATATTTT
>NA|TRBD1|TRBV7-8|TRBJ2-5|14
CASGPRDSQETQYF
TGTGCCAGCGGCCCGAGGGACAGCCAAGAGACCCAGTACTTC
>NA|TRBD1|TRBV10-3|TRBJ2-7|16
CAISEETGTGGYEQYF
TGTGCCATCAGTGAGGAAACCGGGACAGGTGGATACGAGCAGTACTTC
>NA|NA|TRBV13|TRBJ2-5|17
CASSLSPPGSSQETQYF
TGTGCCAGCAGCTTATCGCCCCCCGGGTCCTCTCAAGAGACCCAGTACTTC
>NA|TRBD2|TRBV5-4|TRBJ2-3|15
CASSLGSGGVDTQYF
TGTGCCAGCAGCTTGGGTAGCGGGGGGGTAGATACGCAGTATTTT
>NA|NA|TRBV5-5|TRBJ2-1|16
CASSSRVPSPDPEQFF
TGTGCCAGCAGCTCGCGGGTCCCCTCTCCTGATCCGGAGCAGTTCTTC
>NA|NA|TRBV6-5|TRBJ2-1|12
CASSYSQGIRVF
TGTGCCAGCAGTTACTCTCAGGGTATCCGGGTCTTC
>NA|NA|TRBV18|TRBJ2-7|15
CASSPRPRKNHEQYF
TGTGCCAGCTCACCACGCCCCAGGAAGAACCACGAGCAGTACTTC
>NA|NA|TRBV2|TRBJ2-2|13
CASSEQGTGELFF
TGTGCCAGCAGTGAGCAGGGCACCGGGGAGCTGTTTTTT